This T cell receptor (beta chain) was observed in a study of PD-1 blockade in classical Hodgkin lymphoma. Sequenced by immunoSEQ multiplex PCR; TCRdb stores in-frame clones only, minus some. This sample has more than 70,000 clones, with about nine tenths found just once. No patient escaped relapse after autologous stem cell transplantation, and brentuximab vedotin exposure varied. CDR1 and CDR2 from the germline V gene are MDHEN and SYDVKM. The CDR3 spans 13 residues. V was shortened by 6 bases and J by 3 bases, with 12 bases between the two germline ends. The sample was peripheral blood mononuclear cells (PBMCs), taken before the second cycle of nivolumab. V usage is TRBV28 and J usage is TRBJ2-7; no clear D. This TCR derives from a human donor with classical Hodgkin lymphoma. CDR3 residues: CASSLNSIYEQYF. The CDR3 region has the DNA TGTGCCAGCAGCCTTAACAGCATCTACGAGCAGTACTTC.